This T cell receptor (beta chain) derives from a study of OX40 agonist ivuxolimab in advanced cancers. Sequencing was performed with immunoSEQ multiplex PCR; in TCRdb, only in-frame clones are kept and a portion is missing. The repertoire holds about 110,000 clones, with around 90% as singletons. V lost 5 bases, J lost 7 bases, and 18 bases lay in between. The CDR3 loop spans 15 amino acids. CDR1 is WSHSY, CDR2 SAAADI, per germline. The receptor was isolated from an adult with an advanced solid tumor such as melanoma, head and neck, liver or kidney cancer. Specimen: CD4+ or CD8+ T cells sorted from blood, collected in a trial of the OX40 agonist ivuxolimab. J is TRBJ2-4 and V is TRBV10-2, with D hard to call. CDR3 loop: CASSHGQVQRNIQYF. The CDR3 DNA is TGCGCCAGCAGTCACGGGCAGGTACAGAGGAACATTCAGTACTTC.